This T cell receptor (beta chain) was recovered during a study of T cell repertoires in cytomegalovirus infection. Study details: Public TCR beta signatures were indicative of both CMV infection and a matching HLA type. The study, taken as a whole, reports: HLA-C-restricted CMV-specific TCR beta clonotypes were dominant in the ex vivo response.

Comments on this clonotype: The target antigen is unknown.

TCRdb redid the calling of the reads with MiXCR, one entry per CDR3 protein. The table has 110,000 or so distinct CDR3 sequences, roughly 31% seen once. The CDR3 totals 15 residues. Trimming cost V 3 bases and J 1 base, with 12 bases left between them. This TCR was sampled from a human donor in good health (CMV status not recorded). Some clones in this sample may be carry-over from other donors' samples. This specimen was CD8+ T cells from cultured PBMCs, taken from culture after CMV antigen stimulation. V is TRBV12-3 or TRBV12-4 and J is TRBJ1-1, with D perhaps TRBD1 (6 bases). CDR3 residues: CASSFRGAPNTEAFF. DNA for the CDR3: TGTGCCAGCAGTTTCCGGGGGGCCCCGAACACTGAAGCTTTCTTT.